This T cell receptor beta chain was sequenced during a study of CD8+ T cells in alopecia areata. Trimming removed 5 bases from V and 6 bases from J, with 17 bases in between. This CDR3 is built from 14 residues. Per germline, CDR1 SSHAT and CDR2 FNYEAQ (reference sequence). Extracted RNA was reverse transcribed into cDNA, the sequencing template. Clones were sequenced by immunoSEQ multiplex PCR, and TCRdb holds only the in-frame ones, with some missing. The repertoire includes 100,000 to 150,000 clones, around 64% of them detected once, and roughly 2.8% sits in the top ten. This TCR was sampled from a human donor in good health. Sequencing was carried out using CD4+ T cells sorted from blood. The chain joins TRBV7-7 to TRBJ2-7; the D gene could be TRBD1 or TRBD2 (5 bases each). The CDR3 DNA reads TGTGCCAGCAGCCCTCGGGGCAGGGCTGGCGAGCAGTACTTC. It translates to CASSPRGRAGEQYF.